In its sample, the clone carrying this T cell receptor beta chain was seen many times. Its antigen is currently unknown. Germline assignment: CDR1 SNHLY and CDR2 FYNNEI. This CDR3 has 15 residues. Trimming took 5 bases from V and 4 from J, leaving 15 bases between them. The sample comes from a study of T-cell reconstitution after alpha-beta-depleted transplantation in children. Findings and limits, study-wide: T-cell numbers and diversity, one year after transplant, stemmed largely from T cells that were newly produced. Reportedly, roughly two months post-transplant, alpha-beta T cells arose from several hundred expanded graft clones.

Preparation of the TCRbeta library used unique molecular identifiers. MiXCR, applied by TCRdb to the PCR reads, yields one record per CDR3 protein. This sample carries 480,000 or so distinct CDR3 sequences, over 9.5% of them seen once, and the ten largest clones take about 2%. The chain joins TRBV2 to TRBJ1-5, with a tentative D call TRBD1 (5 bases). The starting material was PBMCs, obtained before TCRalphabeta/CD19-depleted stem cell transplant. The sequence was obtained from a child younger than 10 with inherited bone marrow failure, due to receive a stem cell transplant. The CDR3 here is CASSRPGPANQPQHF. CDR3 nucleotides: TGTGCCAGCAGTCGACCGGGACCCGCTAATCAGCCCCAGCATTTT.